These T cell receptor beta chains were read from a single sample in a study of graft-versus-host responses after intestinal transplantation. Sequencing used immunoSEQ multiplex PCR; TCRdb keeps in-frame clones, though not all of them. The profile covers around 38,000 clones, with roughly four fifths appearing a single time and 3.5% taken by the ten largest. The input for sequencing was PBMCs, taken 1070 days after transplant. These receptors were collected from a human patient who received an intestinal transplant, so some T cells may come from the graft donor. Both conserved end residues are part of each CDR3. The D gene is left open where the match is weak. The size entry is marked missing in some rows and otherwise reads once, few, many or a size class.

j_call clone_size d_call v_call cdr3_aa cdr3_nt
TRBJ2-4 . . TRBV5-1 CASSSGTHLAKNIQYF TGCGCCAGCAGCTCCGGGACCCATCTAGCCAAAAACATTCAGTACTTC
TRBJ2-6 . . TRBV5-4 CASSLNGRGASGANVLTF TGTGCCAGCAGCTTGAATGGTAGAGGGGCCTCTGGGGCCAACGTCCTGACTTTC
TRBJ2-1 . . TRBV30 CAWIRGTPYNEQFF TGTGCCTGGATTAGGGGGACACCTTACAATGAGCAGTTCTTC
TRBJ1-5 . TRBD1 TRBV7-9 CASSLGVGQGGYSNQPQHF TGTGCCAGCAGCTTGGGCGTCGGACAGGGAGGGTATAGCAATCAGCCCCAGCATTTT
TRBJ2-1 few TRBD1 TRBV6-6 CASSYGQGAGEQFF TGTGCCAGCAGTTACGGACAGGGGGCGGGTGAGCAGTTCTTC
TRBJ2-7 . TRBD2 TRBV5-1 CASSPPGLAPEQYF TGCGCCAGCTCGCCTCCGGGACTAGCTCCCGAGCAGTACTTC
TRBJ1-4 . . TRBV18 CASSPRGNGAEKLFF TGTGCCAGCTCACCACGGGGGAACGGGGCTGAAAAACTGTTTTTT
TRBJ2-5 . . TRBV28 CASSSAGQSRETQYF TGTGCCAGCAGTTCGGCGGGACAAAGTAGGGAGACCCAGTACTTC
TRBJ1-4 . . TRBV5-1 CASRGQTATNEKLFF TGCGCCAGCAGAGGACAGACCGCAACTAATGAAAAACTGTTTTTT
TRBJ1-4 . . TRBV28 CASRFNRVPNEKLFF TGTGCCAGCAGATTTAACAGGGTTCCTAATGAAAAACTGTTTTTT
TRBJ2-1 . . TRBV6-5 CASSPENRLAKEQFF TGTGCCAGCAGTCCGGAGAACAGGCTTGCAAAGGAGCAGTTCTTC
TRBJ2-4 . . TRBV19 CASSPQVAKNIQYF TGTGCCAGTAGCCCCCAAGTGGCCAAAAACATTCAGTACTTC
TRBJ1-3 . . TRBV7-9 CASPSWGAGNTIYF TGTGCCAGCCCCAGTTGGGGGGCTGGAAACACCATATATTTT
TRBJ2-1 . . TRBV20-1 CSAGVYPEQFF TGCAGTGCGGGGGTCTACCCAGAGCAGTTCTTC
TRBJ1-6 . . TRBV5-1 CASSLKELRGEGSPLHF TGCGCCAGCAGCTTGAAGGAGCTACGCGGGGAGGGTTCACCCCTCCACTTT
TRBJ2-1 . . TRBV5-1 CASSLDLNNEQFF TGCGCCAGCAGCCTCGACCTTAACAATGAGCAGTTCTTC
TRBJ1-1 once TRBD1 TRBV11-2 CASSLGRGGFLILNTEAFF TGTGCCAGCAGCTTAGGCAGAGGGGGCTTTTTAATTTTAAACACTGAAGCTTTCTTT
TRBJ1-2 . . TRBV28 CASSIPGPSGYGYTF TGTGCCAGCAGTATCCCCGGCCCCTCGGGCTATGGCTACACCTTC
TRBJ2-7 . TRBD1 TRBV11-2 CASQDRDRGSYEQYF TGTGCCAGCCAAGACCGGGACAGGGGGAGCTACGAGCAGTACTTC
TRBJ1-1 . . TRBV25-1 CASSESAHRNPEAFF TGTGCCAGCAGTGAATCGGCCCACAGGAACCCTGAAGCTTTCTTT
TRBJ1-1 . . TRBV5-4 CASSLAQGYAFF TGTGCCAGCAGCTTGGCGCAGGGGTATGCTTTCTTT
TRBJ2-1 . . TRBV10-3 CAISEGGDYNEQFF TGTGCCATCAGTGAAGGGGGGGACTACAATGAGCAGTTCTTC
TRBJ2-1 . . TRBV18 CASSPWGRIPHNEQFF TGTGCCAGCTCACCATGGGGCAGAATCCCCCACAATGAGCAGTTCTTC
TRBJ2-7 . . TRBV2 CASSEDNTFRGTYF TGTGCCAGCAGTGAAGATAACACCTTTCGGGGGACGTACTTC
TRBJ2-3 . TRBD1 TRBV2 CAPHHRGQGTDTQYF TGTGCCCCCCACCACAGGGGGCAGGGCACAGATACGCAGTATTTT
TRBJ2-7 . . TRBV4-1 CASSQEGSSYEQYF TGCGCCAGCAGCCAAGAGGGAAGCTCCTACGAGCAGTACTTC
TRBJ1-1 once . TRBV28 CASSAPPLDNTEAFF TGTGCCAGCAGTGCCCCCCCACTAGACAACACTGAAGCTTTCTTT
TRBJ1-4 . TRBD1 TRBV5-1 CASSRDLQTGSKLFF TGCGCCAGCAGCCGTGACCTCCAGACAGGGTCGAAACTGTTTTTT
TRBJ2-1 few TRBD1 TRBV27 CASSLDRGPFNEQFF TGTGCCAGCAGTTTGGACAGGGGGCCATTCAATGAGCAGTTCTTC
TRBJ1-6 . . TRBV7-8 CASSLRGRKSPLHF TGTGCCAGCAGCTTAAGGGGCCGCAAGTCACCCCTCCACTTT
TRBJ2-3 . . TRBV5-4 CASSRWGKGTDTQYF TGTGCCAGCAGCCGATGGGGAAAGGGCACAGATACGCAGTATTTT
TRBJ2-5 . TRBD2 TRBV11-2 CASSLWASGGLQETQYF TGTGCCAGCAGCTTATGGGCTAGCGGGGGCCTACAAGAGACCCAGTACTTC
TRBJ2-5 . . TRBV7-9 CASSPSMGGQETQYF TGTGCCAGCAGCCCCTCTATGGGGGGCCAAGAGACCCAGTACTTC
TRBJ2-7 . . TRBV19 CASSRDLSSYEQYF TGTGCCAGTAGTAGGGACTTGAGCTCCTACGAGCAGTACTTC
TRBJ2-1 few TRBD2 TRBV6-6 CASRAPGLVYEQFF TGTGCCAGCAGAGCACCGGGACTAGTGTATGAGCAGTTCTTC
TRBJ2-1 . TRBD2 TRBV5-1 CASSLALAGGSNEQFF TGCGCCAGCAGCTTGGCCTTAGCGGGAGGGTCCAATGAGCAGTTCTTC
TRBJ1-1 . . TRBV18 CASSPGQRTEAFF TGTGCCAGCTCACCAGGTCAGCGCACTGAAGCTTTCTTT
TRBJ1-1 . . TRBV28 CASSTRRAEAFF TGTGCCAGCAGTACGAGGAGGGCTGAAGCTTTCTTT
TRBJ1-6 . . TRBV4-1 CASRPDSFGSPLHF TGCGCCAGCAGACCGGACAGCTTTGGTTCACCCCTCCACTTT
TRBJ2-1 . . TRBV29-1 CSGVTAYEQFF TGCAGCGGGGTGACAGCTTATGAGCAGTTCTTC
TRBJ2-5 . . TRBV21-1 CASSKGGDTGRLAGVSGQETQYF TGTGCCAGCAGCAAAGGGGGAGATACCGGAAGACTAGCGGGAGTCTCGGGACAAGAGACCCAGTACTTC
TRBJ1-1 . TRBD1 TRBV6-5 CASSVRDRGTEAFF TGTGCCAGCAGCGTCCGGGACAGGGGAACTGAAGCTTTCTTT
TRBJ2-1 . TRBD2 TRBV2 CASTSSGGATEQFF TGTGCCAGCACCTCTAGCGGGGGGGCCACTGAGCAGTTCTTC
TRBJ1-2 few . TRBV6-1 CASSEGFSDYGYTF TGTGCCAGCAGTGAAGGTTTTTCGGACTATGGCTACACCTTC
TRBJ1-2 . . TRBV18 CASSPGQSYGYTF TGTGCCAGCTCACCAGGACAGAGCTATGGCTACACCTTC
TRBJ2-1 . . TRBV11-3 CASSLEAFGEQFF TGTGCCAGCAGCTTAGAAGCTTTCGGTGAGCAGTTCTTC